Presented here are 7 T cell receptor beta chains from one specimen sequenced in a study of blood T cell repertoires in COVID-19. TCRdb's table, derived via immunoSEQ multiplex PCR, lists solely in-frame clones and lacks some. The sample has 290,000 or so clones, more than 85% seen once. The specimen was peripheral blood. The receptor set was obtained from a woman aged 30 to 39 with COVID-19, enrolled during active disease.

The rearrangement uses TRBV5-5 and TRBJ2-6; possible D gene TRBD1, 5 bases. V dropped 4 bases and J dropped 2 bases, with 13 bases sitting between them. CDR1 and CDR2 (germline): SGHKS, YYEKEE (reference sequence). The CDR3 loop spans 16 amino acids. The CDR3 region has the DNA TGTGCCAGCAGCGGGGCCTCGGGCGCTGGGGCCAACGTCCTGACTTTC. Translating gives CASSGASGAGANVLTF.

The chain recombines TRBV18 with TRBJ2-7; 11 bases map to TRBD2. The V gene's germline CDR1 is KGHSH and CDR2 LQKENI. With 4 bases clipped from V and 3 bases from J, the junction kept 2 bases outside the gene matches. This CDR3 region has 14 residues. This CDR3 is CASSLGTSGYEQYF. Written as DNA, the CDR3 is TGTGCCAGCTCACTTGGGACTAGCGGCTACGAGCAGTACTTC.

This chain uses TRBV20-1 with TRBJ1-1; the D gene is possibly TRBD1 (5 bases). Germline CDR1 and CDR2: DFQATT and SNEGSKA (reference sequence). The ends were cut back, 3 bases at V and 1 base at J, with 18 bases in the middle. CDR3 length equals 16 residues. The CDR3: CSASQRNWGRNTEAFF. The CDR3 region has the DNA TGCAGTGCTAGTCAGCGAAACTGGGGCAGGAACACTGAAGCTTTCTTT.

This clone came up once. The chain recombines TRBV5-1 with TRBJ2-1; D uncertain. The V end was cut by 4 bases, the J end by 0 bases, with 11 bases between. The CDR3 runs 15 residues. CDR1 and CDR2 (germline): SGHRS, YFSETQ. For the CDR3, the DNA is TGCGCCAGCAGCCCCCGCGGCCACTCCTACAATGAGCAGTTCTTC. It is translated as CASSPRGHSYNEQFF.

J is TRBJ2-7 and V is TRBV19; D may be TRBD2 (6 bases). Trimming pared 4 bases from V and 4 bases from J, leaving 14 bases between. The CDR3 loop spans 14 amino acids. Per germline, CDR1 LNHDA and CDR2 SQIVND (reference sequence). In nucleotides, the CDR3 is TGTGCCAGTAGTAAAGTAGCGGAGTCATACGAGCAGTACTTC. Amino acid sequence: CASSKVAESYEQYF.

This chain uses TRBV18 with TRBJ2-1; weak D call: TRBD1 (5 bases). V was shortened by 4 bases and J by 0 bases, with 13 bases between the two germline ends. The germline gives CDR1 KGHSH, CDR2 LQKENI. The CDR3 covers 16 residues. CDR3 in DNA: TGTGCCAGCTCACTGGGGCCAGGCCCCTCCTACAATGAGCAGTTCTTC. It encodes CASSLGPGPSYNEQFF.

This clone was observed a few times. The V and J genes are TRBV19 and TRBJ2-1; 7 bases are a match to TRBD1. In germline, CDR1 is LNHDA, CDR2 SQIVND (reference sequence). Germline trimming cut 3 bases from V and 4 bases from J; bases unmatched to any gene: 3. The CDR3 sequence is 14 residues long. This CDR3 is CASSMGQPYNEQFF. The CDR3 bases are TGTGCCAGTAGTATGGGACAGCCTTACAATGAGCAGTTCTTC.